The 31 T cell receptor beta chains reported below all come from one sample, sequenced in a study of cytomegalovirus exposure and HLA in healthy donors. Primers for the PCR totalled 60 Vbeta and 13 Jbeta. Sequencing used immunoSEQ multiplex PCR; TCRdb keeps in-frame clones, though not all of them. The data show about 140,000 clones, around 77% seen once. The sequenced material came from PBMCs. The receptors originated from a woman between 50 and 59 years old in good health and CMV-seronegative.

V usage is TRBV7-2 and J usage is TRBJ2-1, with TRBD2 identical over 9 bases. Losses at the gene ends were 1 base for V and 8 bases for J; bases not matched to a gene: 12. The CDR3 loop spans 17 amino acids. Germline V gene lookup returns CDR1 SGHTA and CDR2 FQGNSA. The CDR3 nucleotides are TGTGCCAGCAGCTTAGAGGGCGCTAGCGGGGTCACACATGAGCAGTTCTTC. Translation gives CASSLEGASGVTHEQFF.

The rearrangement links TRBV18 to TRBJ2-1; 8 bases fit TRBD1. Germline-derived CDR1 and CDR2 are KGHSH and LQKENI. J lost 6 bases, V lost 1 base, and 5 bases had no gene match. The CDR3 is 15 residues long. The chain's CDR3 is CASSPLGTGLNEQFF. The CDR3 bases are TGTGCCAGCTCACCACTGGGGACAGGTCTCAATGAGCAGTTCTTC. Drawing the rest from reference TRBV18 and TRBJ2-1, the complete variable domain is NAGVMQNPRHLVRRRGQEARLRCSPMKGHSHVYWYRQLPEEGLKFMVYLQKENIIDESGMPKERFSAEFPKEGPSILRIQQVVRGDSAAYFCASSPLGTGLNEQFFGPGTRLTVL.

Worth noting for this clone: The junction does not match germline at one end; this may be a read error. The V and J genes are TRBV7-7 and TRBJ2-2, with D perhaps matching TRBD1 (6 bases). Germline values: CDR1 SSHAT, CDR2 FNYEAQ (reference sequence). The CDR3 contains 14 residues. The CDR3 loop is CASSDRTNTGELFF. The CDR3 DNA is TGTGCTAGCAGCGACAGGACGAACACCGGGGAGCTGTTTTTT.

This clone was seen just once. V usage is TRBV2 and J usage is TRBJ1-2, with D unresolved. V lost 8 bases, J lost 8 bases, and 15 bases lay in between. Germline V gives CDR1 SNHLY, CDR2 FYNNEI. The CDR3 consists of 12 residues. CDR3 coding DNA: TGTGCCAGCCGGAGAGTGGGAGCGGGCTACACCTTC. Translating gives CASRRVGAGYTF. Together with reference TRBV2 and TRBJ1-2, the CDR3 gives the full variable domain: EPEVTQTPSHQVTQMGQEVILRCVPISNHLYFYWYRQILGQKVEFLVSFYNNEISEKSEIFDDQFSVERPDGSNFTLKIRSTKLEDSAMYFCASRRVGAGYTFGSGTRLTVV.

This chain links TRBV5-4 with TRBJ1-2, with 9 bases aligning to TRBD1. The CDR3 contains 18 residues. CDR1 and CDR2 from the germline V gene are SGHNT and YYREEE (reference sequence). Losses at the gene ends were 3 bases for V and 5 bases for J; bases not matched to a gene: 17. CDR3 amino acids: CASSYPRDRARGGYGYTF. For the CDR3, the DNA is TGTGCCAGCAGCTACCCCCGGGACAGGGCGCGGGGGGGATATGGCTACACCTTC.

This chain uses TRBV20-1 with TRBJ1-2, with D maybe TRBD1 (5 bases). This CDR3 has 11 amino acids. Germline loops: CDR1 DFQATT, CDR2 SNEGSKA (reference sequence). In DNA, the CDR3 is TGCAGAAGACTAGGGGAAAATGGCTACACCTTC. Protein sequence: CRRLGENGYTF.

This clone has only one observation. This rearrangement joins TRBV12-5 to TRBJ2-7; TRBD1 matches 9 bases. Trimming took 1 base from V and 4 from J; bases not matched to a gene: 5. The CDR3 spans 15 residues. Germline values: CDR1 LGHNT, CDR2 FRNRAP. The CDR3 sequence: CASGLGGQGGYEQYF. CDR3 DNA sequence: TGTGCTAGTGGTTTGGGGGGACAGGGAGGGTACGAGCAGTACTTC.

The chain combines TRBV10-3 with TRBJ1-1, with D maybe TRBD1 (6 bases). V lost 4 bases and J lost 2, with 17 bases in between. The V gene's germline CDR1 is ENHRY and CDR2 SYGVKD. CDR3 length: 16 amino acids. The CDR3 nucleotides are TGTGCCATCAGTGGGTCTGGGAGCAGGGGAAACACTGAAGCTTTCTTT. Residues: CAISGSGSRGNTEAFF.

CDR3 nucleotide sequence: TGCGCCAGCAGCCAAGATGGGGGGGCCTGGAACATTCAGTACTTC. It encodes CASSQDGGAWNIQYF. This chain links TRBV4-1 with TRBJ2-4; D is possibly TRBD2 (7 bases). This CDR3 contains 15 residues. Trimming took 0 bases from V and 7 from J, leaving 13 bases between them. Germline V gene data show CDR1 as MGHRA and CDR2 as YSYEKL.

The chain combines TRBV5-1 with TRBJ2-3; no clear D gene. The CDR3 runs to 13 residues. In germline, CDR1 is SGHRS, CDR2 YFSETQ. Trimming pared 0 bases from V and 4 bases from J, leaving 6 bases between. CDR3 nucleotide sequence: TGCGCCAGCAGCTTGGGAGATTCAGATACGCAGTATTTT. Translation: CASSLGDSDTQYF. Full variable domain (rest looked up from reference TRBV5-1 and TRBJ2-3): KAGVTQTPRYLIKTRGQQVTLSCSPISGHRSVSWYQQTPGQGLQFLFEYFSETQRNKGNFPGRFSGRQFSNSRSEMNVSTLELGDSALYLCASSLGDSDTQYFGPGTRLTVL.

CDR3 protein: CASSYRGAGDTEAFF. CDR3 in DNA: TGTGCCAGCAGTTACCGGGGGGCAGGAGACACTGAAGCTTTCTTT. The chain links TRBV6-6 to TRBJ1-1; possibly TRBD1 for D (6 bases). CDR3 length equals 15 residues. Germline-derived CDR1 and CDR2 are MNHNY and SVGAGI (reference sequence). Trimming took off 2 bases at V and 3 bases at J, with 13 bases between the two ends.

This clone was observed a few times. V is TRBV7-8 and J is TRBJ1-5, with D tentatively TRBD1 (5 bases). The CDR3 runs 15 residues. Trimming cost V 5 bases and J 2 bases, with 13 bases left between them. Germline-derived CDR1 and CDR2 are SGHVS and FQNEAQ. CDR3: CASSAQGMGNQPQHF. The CDR3 bases are TGTGCCAGCAGCGCCCAGGGTATGGGCAATCAGCCCCAGCATTTT.

J is TRBJ2-5 and V is TRBV10-1; 7 bases fit TRBD1. With V trimmed by 4 bases and J by 4 bases, 6 bases remained unmatched. CDR3 length equals 14 residues. Germline V gene lookup returns CDR1 WNHNN and CDR2 SYGVQD (reference sequence). The CDR3 protein is CASSGGQFRETQYF. DNA for the CDR3: TGCGCCAGCAGTGGGGGACAGTTCCGAGAGACCCAGTACTTC.

A note on this clone: The junction shows a germline mismatch at one end, possibly a read error. This chain uses TRBV27 with TRBJ1-1; D call uncertain. CDR1 is MNHEY, CDR2 SMNVEV, per germline (reference sequence). The CDR3 is made up of 12 amino acids. DNA for the CDR3: TGTGCCAGCAGTTCTATTGACACGGAAGCTTTCTTT. Its protein product is CASSSIDTEAFF.

This chain connects TRBV19 to TRBJ1-1; D may be TRBD1 (6 bases). The CDR3 totals 13 residues. Germline CDR1 and CDR2: LNHDA and SQIVND (reference sequence). Trimming took off 5 bases at V and 5 bases at J, with 12 bases between the two ends. Written as DNA, the CDR3 is TGTGCCAGTAGTCCCAGGGGTCGGACTGAAGCTTTCTTT. Amino acids: CASSPRGRTEAFF.

The V gene is TRBV2, the J gene TRBJ2-2, with D perhaps matching TRBD1 (6 bases). The CDR3 contains 15 residues. The V end was cut by 5 bases, the J end by 3 bases, with 13 bases between. Germline V gene lookup returns CDR1 SNHLY and CDR2 FYNNEI. The DNA for the CDR3 is TGTGCCAGCAGTTTTGCAGGGGCGGACACCGGGGAGCTGTTTTTT. Translated, it gives CASSFAGADTGELFF. The whole variable domain, filled in from reference TRBV2 and TRBJ2-2, reads EPEVTQTPSHQVTQMGQEVILRCVPISNHLYFYWYRQILGQKVEFLVSFYNNEISEKSEIFDDQFSVERPDGSNFTLKIRSTKLEDSAMYFCASSFAGADTGELFFGEGSRLTVL.

This rearrangement joins TRBV5-1 to TRBJ2-2, with D possibly being TRBD1 (5 bases). From germline, CDR1 is SGHRS and CDR2 YFSETQ. The V gene lost 6 bases and the J gene lost 4 bases, with 16 bases spanning the gap. The length of the CDR3 is 15 residues. The CDR3 DNA sequence: TGCGCCAGCAAGCAGGAAGGGGTCTCCACCGGGGAGCTGTTTTTT. It translates to CASKQEGVSTGELFF.

This rearrangement joins TRBV18 to TRBJ2-1, with D possibly being TRBD1 (7 bases). V lost 3 bases and J lost 2, with 17 bases in between. The germline V gene has CDR1 KGHSH and CDR2 LQKENI. This CDR3 is built from 17 residues. The CDR3 nucleotides are TGTGCCAGCTCACCCCAGGGGGGATTGGGGCCCTACAATGAGCAGTTCTTC. It encodes CASSPQGGLGPYNEQFF.

This clone was seen only once. J is TRBJ2-7 and V is TRBV6-7, with D possibly matching TRBD1 (5 bases). TRBV6-7 belongs to the ORF category, with a function that is uncertain. CDR3 length: 16 residues. The V and J ends lost 0 bases and 1 base respectively, with 13 bases between them. Here the CDR3 DNA reads TGTGCCAGCAGTTACTCGAGACCGGACAAATCCTACGAGCAGTACTTC. Translated: CASSYSRPDKSYEQYF.

The chain recombines TRBV6-1 with TRBJ1-4; TRBD1 agrees at 10 bases. The CDR3 spans 13 residues. V shed 6 bases, J shed 8 bases, and the junction held 3 bases outside the gene matches. Germline lookup yields CDR1 MNHNS and CDR2 SASEGT. The CDR3 DNA is TGTGCCAGCAGAGGGACAGGGGAAGAAAAACTGTTTTTT. This sequence encodes CASRGTGEEKLFF.

The rearrangement links TRBV7-8 to TRBJ1-5; D gene unclear. Germline V gene lookup returns CDR1 SGHVS and CDR2 FQNEAQ. The ends were cut back, 1 base at V and 12 bases at J, with 16 bases in the middle. CDR3 length: 14 residues. CDR3 residues: CASSLGAHPVHQHF. The CDR3, as DNA: TGTGCCAGCAGCTTAGGAGCCCATCCGGTTCACCAGCATTTT.

V usage is TRBV29-1 and J usage is TRBJ2-1; 10 bases map to TRBD1. CDR1 and CDR2 from the germline V gene are SQVTM and ANQGSEA. The V gene end was trimmed by 5 bases and the J gene end by 2 bases; junction bases not matched to a gene: 3. The CDR3 has 14 amino acids. Here the CDR3 DNA reads TGCAGCGTTTGGGACAGGGGTACCTACAATGAGCAGTTCTTC. Translated: CSVWDRGTYNEQFF.

This clone was seen a few times. V usage is TRBV2 and J usage is TRBJ2-3; 11 bases align to TRBD2. The V segment lost 5 bases and the J segment 6 bases; nucleotides outside the gene matches: 4. The CDR3 is 14 amino acids. Germline V gives CDR1 SNHLY, CDR2 FYNNEI. The CDR3 DNA reads TGTGCCAGCAGTTCTAGCGGGGGGCCTGATACGCAGTATTTT. Translating gives CASSSSGGPDTQYF.

The V gene is TRBV9, the J gene TRBJ1-3, with TRBD1 as a possible D gene (5 bases). V was pared by 6 bases and J by 2 bases, with 15 bases between. Per germline, CDR1 SGDLS and CDR2 YYNGEE. The CDR3 is 15 amino acids. CDR3 nucleotide sequence: TGTGCCAGCACCCGAACGGGGGAAGCTGGAAACACCATATATTTT. Its translation: CASTRTGEAGNTIYF.

The gene calls are TRBV29-1 and TRBJ2-1, with 8 bases identical to TRBD2. The length of the CDR3 is 13 residues. V lost 4 bases and J lost 5; bases outside the gene matches: 4. Germline-derived CDR1 and CDR2 are SQVTM and ANQGSEA. This CDR3 reads CSVAGGAHNEQFF. For the CDR3, the DNA is TGCAGCGTTGCCGGGGGGGCCCACAATGAGCAGTTCTTC.

The chain employs TRBV12-5 and TRBJ2-5; tentatively, D is TRBD1 (6 bases). Per the germline V gene, CDR1 is LGHNT and CDR2 is FRNRAP. Trimming pared 6 bases from V and 2 bases from J, leaving 13 bases between. The CDR3 spans 14 residues. CDR3 bases: TGTGCTAGTGGACCCGGGACACAACAAGAGACCCAGTACTTC. This codes for CASGPGTQQETQYF.

This clone was found once. The J gene is TRBJ1-2, the V gene TRBV29-1; D gene uncertain. In germline, CDR1 is SQVTM, CDR2 ANQGSEA. This CDR3 has 13 residues. Trimming left V 0 bases short and J 2 bases short, with 7 bases between. This CDR3 reads CSVEEGVNYGYTF. The DNA for the CDR3 is TGCAGCGTTGAAGAAGGAGTGAACTATGGCTACACCTTC.

The table lists this clone with a few counts. The chain joins TRBV11-2 to TRBJ2-7, with D possibly matching TRBD2 (6 bases). The germline V gene encodes CDR1 SGHAT and CDR2 FQNNGV. The CDR3 contains 15 residues. V was shortened by 5 bases and J by 1 base, with 15 bases between the two germline ends. Here the CDR3 reads CASSNPGGQSYEQYF. CDR3 sequence (DNA): TGTGCCAGCAGCAATCCCGGAGGGCAGTCCTACGAGCAGTACTTC.

The chain has TRBV7-6 and TRBJ2-1; a possible D gene is TRBD2 (5 bases). The germline V and J ends were trimmed by 1 base and 7 bases, with 17 bases remaining between them. There are 16 residues in the CDR3. CDR1 is SGHVS, CDR2 FNYEAQ, per germline. The CDR3 sequence: CASSLVRRAVLNEQFF. The CDR3, as DNA: TGTGCCAGCAGCTTAGTTCGTAGAGCGGTCCTAAATGAGCAGTTCTTC.

This clone was counted a single time. The same CDR3 is also encoded by other DNA sequences in this sample. The genes are TRBV4-1 and TRBJ1-5, with D uncertain. The CDR3 is 14 amino acids. The V and J ends lost 3 bases and 0 bases respectively, with 6 bases between them. The V gene's germline CDR1 is MGHRA and CDR2 YSYEKL. The CDR3 DNA follows: TGCGCCAGCAGCCAGCCAGGTAGCAATCAGCCCCAGCATTTT. Protein sequence: CASSQPGSNQPQHF.

The chain combines TRBV5-1 with TRBJ1-1, with no clear D. The CDR3 sequence is 19 residues long. Trimming pared 1 base from V and 2 bases from J, leaving 24 bases between. Germline lookup yields CDR1 SGHRS and CDR2 YFSETQ. CDR3: CASSLRGLTGSPTNTEAFF. The CDR3 DNA sequence: TGCGCCAGCAGCTTGAGAGGGCTTACGGGTAGCCCGACAAACACTGAAGCTTTCTTT.